These 10 T cell receptor beta chains were all obtained from the same sample, sequenced in a study of CD8 T cells in ankylosing spondylitis. The antigens for these receptors are not known. The study's findings and limits: What seemed typical of ankylosing spondylitis blood was a TCR beta motif built from fewer than ten highly homologous variants.

TCRdb reprocessed the 5' RACE reads via MiXCR and lists one record per CDR3 protein. The sample contains about 390,000 distinct CDR3 sequences, approximately 20% of which appear only once. Sequencing was carried out using blood, either unsorted or a sorted T cell fraction (not recorded which). The origin of the receptors is a male donor with ankylosing spondylitis.

This clonotype was counted ten times or more. This chain connects TRBV29-1 to TRBJ2-3, with 15 nucleotides matching TRBD2. CDR1 is SQVTM, CDR2 ANQGSEA, per germline. J lost 5 bases, V lost 5 bases, and 5 bases had no gene match. The CDR3 is made up of 15 amino acids. In DNA form, the CDR3 reads TGCAGCGTTTCACTGGGACTAGCGGGAGGAGATACGCAGTATTTT. As protein: CSVSLGLAGGDTQYF.

This chain connects TRBV12-3 or TRBV12-4 to TRBJ2-7, with a tentative D call TRBD1 (6 bases). V was shortened by 6 bases and J by 3 bases, with 15 bases between the two germline ends. This CDR3 region has 14 residues. The CDR3 DNA follows: TGTGCCAGCAGCCCCACCCGGACAGTCTACGAGCAGTACTTC. It encodes CASSPTRTVYEQYF.

J is TRBJ2-7 and V is TRBV6-5, with 9 bases fitting TRBD1. The V gene end was trimmed by 4 bases and the J gene end by 3 bases; junction bases not matched to a gene: 7. This CDR3 is built from 15 residues. Looked up from germline, CDR1 is MNHEY and CDR2 is SVGAGI. This chain's CDR3 is CASSSPRTGVYEQYF. The CDR3 DNA reads TGTGCCAGCAGTTCACCCCGGACAGGGGTCTACGAGCAGTACTTC.

This clonotype was found a few times. CDR3 DNA: TGTGCCAGCAGACTCGATAACAGGCAGTACACCTTC. The encoded protein is CASRLDNRQYTF. The gene calls are TRBV2 and TRBJ1-2; D perhaps matches TRBD1 (5 bases). The CDR3 contains 12 residues. CDR1 SNHLY and CDR2 FYNNEI come from the germline V gene. Trimming stripped 6 bases from V and 11 bases from J, with 16 bases between.

This clonotype was observed a handful of times. The rearrangement joins TRBV27 to TRBJ1-6, with 7 bases matching TRBD1. Looked up from germline, CDR1 is MNHEY and CDR2 is SMNVEV (reference sequence). CDR3 length equals 14 residues. V shed 5 bases and J 5 bases; nucleotides not matched to a gene: 3. The CDR3 loop is CASSDRVDNSPLHF. CDR3 bases: TGTGCCAGCAGTGACAGGGTTGATAATTCACCCCTCCACTTT.

This clonotype was seen only a few times. This chain links TRBV29-1 with TRBJ2-1; perhaps TRBD2 as D (5 bases). Trimming cost V 7 bases and J 12 bases, with 19 bases left between them. The CDR3 extends over 12 amino acids. Germline CDR1 SQVTM, CDR2 ANQGSEA. CDR3 region: CSADWEPGSQFF. The CDR3 DNA is TGCAGCGCGGATTGGGAGCCTGGTTCGCAGTTCTTC.

The chain links TRBV29-1 to TRBJ2-2; D assignment may be TRBD1 or TRBD2 (5 bases each). The ends were cut back, 6 bases at V and 5 bases at J, with 19 bases in the middle. The CDR3 sequence is 15 residues long. From germline, CDR1 is SQVTM and CDR2 ANQGSEA. The CDR3 bases are TGCAGCGTCGCGTCCGGGGCCGCTGGGACCGGGGAGCTGTTTTTT. Residues: CSVASGAAGTGELFF.

This clonotype showed up just a few times. V gene TRBV29-1 combines with J gene TRBJ1-1; D unclear. CDR1 is SQVTM, CDR2 ANQGSEA, per germline. CDR3 size: 12 residues. V was shortened by 7 bases and J by 1 base, with 10 bases between the two germline ends. CDR3 loop: CSAASGNTEAFF. In DNA form, the CDR3 reads TGCAGCGCCGCGTCAGGGAACACTGAAGCTTTCTTT.

The chain joins TRBV27 to TRBJ1-2; TRBD1 aligns across 7 bases. CDR1 and CDR2 (germline): MNHEY, SMNVEV (reference sequence). This CDR3 has 14 amino acids. Losses at the gene ends were 5 bases for V and 6 bases for J; bases not matched to a gene: 9. The CDR3 DNA reads TGTGCCAGCAGTCAGTGGACAGGCCGGGATGGCTACACCTTC. Its translation is CASSQWTGRDGYTF.

The chain has TRBV2 and TRBJ1-4; D remains ambiguous. The CDR3 has 13 residues. Germline CDR1 and CDR2: SNHLY and FYNNEI. Trimming took off 8 bases at V and 7 bases at J, with 14 bases between the two ends. CDR3 coding DNA: TGTGCCAGCCAACCGGGGATTTTTGAAAAACTGTTTTTT. Protein product: CASQPGIFEKLFF.